This TCR beta chain was documented in a study of blood T cells in healthy people across ages. From germline, CDR1 is MNHNS and CDR2 SASEGT. Unmatched junction bases numbered 7, after V lost 5 bases and J lost 2 bases. This CDR3 contains 16 residues. Then a second PCR, running roughly 7 to 12 cycles, was carried out with a sample-barcoded 5' primer and a J-beta primer mix. TCRdb reprocessed the 5' RACE reads via MiXCR and lists one record per CDR3 protein. This table has 600,000 to 1,000,000 distinct CDR3 sequences, 25% appearing once. This sample was shared with a second study, whose subject was T cells of mothers and their children.

The chain recombines TRBV6-1 with TRBJ2-5; 11 bases line up with TRBD2. The source is a boy aged 10-17 years in good health. The sample comprised blood. In DNA form, the CDR3 reads TGTGCCAGCAGTCCGCCGGGACTAGCGGTTCAAGAGACCCAGTACTTC. This sequence encodes CASSPPGLAVQETQYF.